The 29 T cell receptor beta chains given below trace back to one sample, sequenced in a study of shared clonotypes between healthy human individuals. Sequencing used immunoSEQ multiplex PCR; TCRdb keeps in-frame clones, though not all of them. The top ten clones hold 12% of a sample with hundreds of thousands of clones, roughly four fifths of them seen once. The material sequenced was PBMCs. All receptors come from a woman in her thirties or forties in good health. Some clones in this sample may be carry-over from other donors' samples.

The chain combines TRBV7-9 with TRBJ1-2; the match to TRBD1 covers 8 bases. In germline, CDR1 is SEHNR, CDR2 FQNEAQ (reference sequence). CDR3 length: 13 residues. V trimming: 6 bases; J trimming: 4 bases; junction bases outside the gene matches: 4. CDR3 nucleotides: TGTGCCAGCAGTCCCGGACAGGGCTATGGCTACACCTTC. It is translated as CASSPGQGYGYTF.

This rearrangement joins TRBV30 to TRBJ1-6, with no clear D. Germline-derived CDR1 and CDR2 are GTSNPN and SVGIG (reference sequence). This CDR3 region has 13 residues. Trimming pared 4 bases from V and 10 bases from J, leaving 14 bases between. CDR3 bases: TGTGCCTGGAACACTCAACCGGGGTCACCCCTCCACTTT. Protein sequence: CAWNTQPGSPLHF. The full variable domain, completed using reference TRBV30 and TRBJ1-6, is SQTIHQWPATLVQPVGSPLSLECTVEGTSNPNLYWYRQAAGRGLQLLFYSVGIGQISSEVPQNLSASRPQDRQFILSSKKLLLSDSGFYLCAWNTQPGSPLHFGNGTRLTVT.

J is TRBJ1-2 and V is TRBV27; D may be TRBD1 (5 bases). This CDR3 has 15 residues. Germline V gene lookup returns CDR1 MNHEY and CDR2 SMNVEV (reference sequence). The ends were cut back, 4 bases at V and 4 bases at J, with 16 bases in the middle. DNA of the CDR3: TGTGCCAGCAGTTCCCTGGGACCCGGAGGCTATGGCTACACCTTC. Its protein is CASSSLGPGGYGYTF.

V and J are TRBV7-9 and TRBJ2-1; TRBD2 might be the D (5 bases). Germline assignment: CDR1 SEHNR and CDR2 FQNEAQ (reference sequence). This CDR3 has 11 residues. The germline V and J ends were trimmed by 6 bases and 7 bases, with 7 bases remaining between them. Here the CDR3 DNA reads TGTGCCAGCAGGAGGGTTAATGAGCAGTTCTTC. Encoded protein: CASRRVNEQFF.

V usage is TRBV4-1 and J usage is TRBJ1-2, with 10 bases lining up with TRBD1. The CDR3 has 16 amino acids. After removal of 6 bases from V and 1 base from J, the junction contained 8 bases not matched to a gene. Germline assignment: CDR1 MGHRA and CDR2 YSYEKL. The CDR3 coding sequence is TGCGCCAGCAGACAGCTGGGACAGGGGCTTAACTATGGCTACACCTTC. Its protein product is CASRQLGQGLNYGYTF.

In regard to this clone: Sequence at one end of the junction differs from germline and may be a read error. The chain uses TRBV7-7 and TRBJ2-2, with TRBD2 matching over 11 bases. The CDR3 extends over 16 amino acids. The germline gives CDR1 SSHAT, CDR2 FNYEAQ (reference sequence). The chain's CDR3 is CASSPSSGRYTGELFF. DNA for the CDR3: TGTGCTAGCAGCCCTTCTAGCGGGAGGTATACCGGGGAGCTGTTTTTT.

On this clone itself: A much larger clone is a single base away; this may be a read error. Other DNA variants within this sample encode the same CDR3. The chain couples TRBV4-2 to TRBJ2-7; D not certain. Germline V gene sequence: CDR1 LGHNA, CDR2 YNFKEQ. This CDR3 is 13 amino acids long. The CDR3 nucleotides are TGTGCTAGCAGCCTGAGCCACTCCTACGAGCAGTACTTC. Translating it yields CASSLSHSYEQYF.

This clone appeared a single time. A far larger clone is just one base off, so this is likely a read error. The chain links TRBV30 to TRBJ1-1; D is unresolved. V was pared by 4 bases and J by 4 bases, with 7 bases between. Germline loops: CDR1 GTSNPN, CDR2 SVGIG (reference sequence). There are 11 residues in the CDR3. The chain's CDR3 is CAWITCTEAFF. The DNA of the CDR3 is TGTGCCTGGATTACTTGCACTGAAGCTTTCTTT.

Note on this clone: This could be a read error, since a much larger clone is one nucleotide away. Additional DNA sequences in this sample encode the identical CDR3. V usage is TRBV30 and J usage is TRBJ1-5; weak D call: TRBD1 (6 bases). The CDR3 contains 14 residues. The germline V gene has CDR1 GTSNPN and CDR2 SVGIG (reference sequence). The CDR3 region has the DNA TGCGCCTGGAGTGTACCGGGGGGCCTTCTGGCCCAGCATTTT. It translates to CAWSVPGGLLAQHF.

V is TRBV7-9 and J is TRBJ2-1; a possible D gene is TRBD2 (5 bases). CDR1 SEHNR and CDR2 FQNEAQ come from the germline V gene (reference sequence). With 6 bases removed from V and 14 bases from J, the gap between germline ends came to 20 bases. This CDR3 region has 13 residues. CDR3 sequence (DNA): TGTGCCAGCAGGCCTGAGGGTACTAGTAGGAAGTTCTTC. Translating gives CASRPEGTSRKFF.

The gene calls are TRBV27 and TRBJ2-1, with D hard to call. The germline gives CDR1 MNHEY, CDR2 SMNVEV (reference sequence). The germline V and J ends were trimmed by 4 bases and 2 bases, with 15 bases remaining between them. The CDR3 length is 16 residues. As DNA, the CDR3 is TGTGCCAGCAGTTCCCTCTCCGGGTCGACCTACAATGAGCAGTTCTTC. The encoded protein is CASSSLSGSTYNEQFF.

V usage is TRBV28 and J usage is TRBJ2-1; perhaps TRBD2 as D (6 bases). The CDR3 extends over 14 amino acids. Trimming shortened V by 6 bases and J by 4 bases, and 13 bases separated the two germline ends. Per germline, CDR1 MDHEN and CDR2 SYDVKM. CDR3 amino acids: CASRVRDWYNEQFF. The DNA of the CDR3 is TGTGCCAGCAGGGTCCGGGACTGGTACAATGAGCAGTTCTTC.

This clone has just one count. This chain links TRBV9 with TRBJ2-6; tentative D call: TRBD2 (5 bases). CDR3 length equals 15 residues. Germline lookup yields CDR1 SGDLS and CDR2 YYNGEE. V lost 0 bases and J lost 4, with 8 bases in between. CDR3 loop: CASSVGGSGANVLTF. In DNA, the CDR3 is TGTGCCAGCAGCGTAGGAGGGTCCGGGGCCAACGTCCTGACTTTC. Together with reference TRBV9 and TRBJ2-6, the CDR3 gives the full variable domain: DSGVTQTPKHLITATGQRVTLRCSPRSGDLSVYWYQQSLDQGLQFLIQYYNGEERAKGNILERFSAQQFPDLHSELNLSSLELGDSALYFCASSVGGSGANVLTFGAGSRLTVL.

This chain connects TRBV10-3 to TRBJ2-2, with 14 bases lining up with TRBD2. J lost 6 bases, V lost 6 bases, and 3 bases had no gene match. CDR3 length equals 15 residues. Germline assignment: CDR1 ENHRY and CDR2 SYGVKD. CDR3 in DNA: TGTGCCATCAGCAAGACTAGCGGGAGGGCCGGGGAGCTGTTTTTT. Translated: CAISKTSGRAGELFF.

The V gene is TRBV2, the J gene TRBJ1-2; maybe TRBD1 (5 bases). In germline, CDR1 is SNHLY, CDR2 FYNNEI. V was cut by 4 bases and J by 4 bases, with 13 bases left in between. The CDR3 spans 14 residues. Here the CDR3 reads CASSATGAGYGYTF. Here the CDR3 DNA reads TGTGCCAGCAGTGCCACCGGGGCGGGCTATGGCTACACCTTC.

A word on this clone: This may be a read error, as it is one base from a much larger clone. The same CDR3 can be traced to other DNA sequences in this sample. The genes are TRBV20-1 and TRBJ1-2; D is perhaps TRBD1 (5 bases). CDR3 length equals 11 residues. The V gene's germline CDR1 is DFQATT and CDR2 SNEGSKA (reference sequence). The V gene lost 6 bases and the J gene lost 10 bases, with 15 bases spanning the gap. The CDR3 DNA reads TGCAGTGCCCCCATAGGGGTTGACTACACCTTC. This sequence encodes CSAPIGVDYTF.

For this clone: Distinct nucleotide sequences in the sample also encode this CDR3. This chain connects TRBV18 to TRBJ2-7, with D possibly matching TRBD1 (5 bases). The CDR3 spans 13 residues. CDR1 KGHSH and CDR2 LQKENI come from the germline V gene. Trimming cost V 3 bases and J 2 bases, with 8 bases left between them. The CDR3 region is CASSPPGPYEQYF. The CDR3, as DNA: TGTGCCAGCTCACCTCCAGGGCCCTACGAGCAGTACTTC.

This rearrangement joins TRBV13 to TRBJ2-7; D is uncertain. Per the germline V gene, CDR1 is PRHDT and CDR2 is FYEKMQ (reference sequence). The CDR3 has 13 residues. The V end lost 5 bases, the J end lost 0 bases, and 8 bases lay between the germline ends. CDR3 DNA sequence: TGTGCCAGCAGCCCCCAGGCCTCCTACGAGCAGTACTTC. This codes for CASSPQASYEQYF.

CDR3 coding DNA: TGTGCCAGCAGTGCCCAGGGAAGTACCGGGGAGCTGTTTTTT. Amino acids: CASSAQGSTGELFF. The chain combines TRBV6-1 with TRBJ2-2; a possible D gene is TRBD1 (5 bases). Germline lookup yields CDR1 MNHNS and CDR2 SASEGT. The germline V and J ends were trimmed by 4 bases and 5 bases, with 11 bases remaining between them. There are 14 residues in the CDR3.

The chain couples TRBV6-1 to TRBJ1-2; a weak D match, TRBD1 (5 bases). V was pared by 4 bases and J by 0 bases, with 9 bases between. The germline CDR1 and CDR2 sequences are MNHNS and SASEGT. The CDR3 runs to 14 residues. The CDR3 nucleotides are TGTGCCAGCAGTGGCAGGGTATCTAACTATGGCTACACCTTC. Protein sequence: CASSGRVSNYGYTF.

CDR3 region: CASSLELSFSYEQYF. CDR3 nucleotides: TGTGCCAGCAGCCTAGAACTTAGCTTCTCCTACGAGCAGTACTTC. J is TRBJ2-7 and V is TRBV14; D remains unclear. The CDR3 consists of 15 residues. Trimming removed 4 bases from V and 0 bases from J, with 13 bases in between. The germline CDR1 and CDR2 sequences are SGHDN and FVKESK.

This sequence joins TRBV7-2 and TRBJ1-2, with a possible D match to TRBD1 (5 bases). There are 13 residues in the CDR3. Per the germline V gene, CDR1 is SGHTA and CDR2 is FQGNSA. Between the trimmed V and J ends, which lost 5 bases and 5 bases, there was a span of 12 bases. The CDR3 spells CASSARQRYGYTF. The CDR3 nucleotides read TGTGCCAGCAGCGCCAGACAGAGATATGGCTACACCTTC.

The CDR3 DNA follows: TGTGCCTGGAAACCCGGAATGAGGAACACCATATATTTT. Translated: CAWKPGMRNTIYF. The chain uses TRBV30 and TRBJ1-3; D remains ambiguous. Germline V CDR1 and CDR2: GTSNPN, SVGIG (reference sequence). CDR3 size: 13 residues. Trimming removed 4 bases at V and 7 bases at J, with 14 bases between.

The chain has TRBV6-1 and TRBJ1-3; weak D call: TRBD1 (6 bases). V lost 6 bases and J lost 0, with 12 bases in between. Germline V gene data show CDR1 as MNHNS and CDR2 as SASEGT. The CDR3 is 15 residues long. The CDR3 sequence is CASSTGRYSGNTIYF. CDR3 DNA: TGTGCCAGCAGCACAGGGCGATACTCTGGAAACACCATATATTTT.

This clone was observed a single time. The chain joins TRBV7-7 to TRBJ2-5; 7 bases match TRBD1. The V gene's germline CDR1 is SSHAT and CDR2 FNYEAQ (reference sequence). J lost 5 bases, V lost 5 bases, and 5 bases had no gene match. This CDR3 is built from 13 residues. CDR3 sequence (DNA): TGTGCCAGCAGCCCTGACAGGGCGGAGACCCAGTACTTC. Translated, it gives CASSPDRAETQYF.

This chain uses TRBV5-6 with TRBJ2-3, with D uncertain. The CDR3 has 14 amino acids. The V gene lost 4 bases and the J gene lost 2 bases, with 11 bases spanning the gap. Germline CDR1 reads SGHDT; CDR2 reads YYEEEE. The CDR3 DNA is TGTGCCAGCAGCGTCGGGTTCTTCACAGATACGCAGTATTTT. Protein: CASSVGFFTDTQYF. Full variable domain (rest looked up from reference TRBV5-6 and TRBJ2-3): DAGVTQSPTHLIKTRGQQVTLRCSPKSGHDTVSWYQQALGQGPQFIFQYYEEEERQRGNFPDRFSGHQFPNYSSELNVNALLLGDSALYLCASSVGFFTDTQYFGPGTRLTVL.

Of note for this clone: This clone may be a read error of a much larger clone one base away. Other DNA sequences in the sample encode the same CDR3. The chain is built from TRBV2 and TRBJ2-5, with a possible D match to TRBD2 (5 bases). The V and J ends lost 8 bases and 5 bases respectively, with 15 bases between them. Germline V lookup: CDR1 SNHLY, CDR2 FYNNEI. CDR3 length: 13 amino acids. The CDR3 bases are TGTGCCAGCGGGAGAGAGAGGCGGGAGACCCAGTACTTC. Its translation is CASGRERRETQYF.

The J gene is TRBJ1-3, the V gene TRBV13; unclear D gene. CDR1 and CDR2 from the germline V gene are PRHDT and FYEKMQ (reference sequence). Deletions cut 1 base from V and 2 bases from J, with 3 bases between. This CDR3 contains 13 residues. The CDR3 DNA reads TGTGCCAGCAGCTTAGTTACTGGAAACACCATATATTTT. Translating gives CASSLVTGNTIYF. The whole variable domain, remainder taken from reference TRBV13 and TRBJ1-3, is AAGVIQSPRHLIKEKRETATLKCYPIPRHDTVYWYQQGPGQDPQFLISFYEKMQSDKGSIPDRFSAQQFSDYHSELNMSSLELGDSALYFCASSLVTGNTIYFGEGSWLTVV.

V usage is TRBV4-1 and J usage is TRBJ2-5; 7 bases fit TRBD2. Germline lookup yields CDR1 MGHRA and CDR2 YSYEKL. Trimming cost V 2 bases and J 5 bases; bases outside gene matches: 8. The CDR3 has 15 residues. The CDR3 region is CASSQLAGGGETQYF. The CDR3 DNA reads TGCGCCAGCAGCCAACTGGCTGGGGGAGGGGAGACCCAGTACTTC.